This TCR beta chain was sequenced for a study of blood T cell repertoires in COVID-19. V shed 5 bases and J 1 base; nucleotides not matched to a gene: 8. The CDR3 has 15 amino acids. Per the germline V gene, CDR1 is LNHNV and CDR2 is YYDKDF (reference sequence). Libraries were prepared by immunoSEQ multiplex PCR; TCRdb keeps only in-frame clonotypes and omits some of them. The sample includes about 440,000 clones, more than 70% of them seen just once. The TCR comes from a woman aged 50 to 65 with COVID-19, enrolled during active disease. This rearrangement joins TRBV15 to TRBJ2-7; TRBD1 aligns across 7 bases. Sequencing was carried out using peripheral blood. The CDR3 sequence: CATSGAMGQSYEQYF. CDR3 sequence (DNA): TGTGCCACCAGCGGGGCGATGGGACAGTCCTACGAGCAGTACTTC.